Listed below are T cell receptor beta chains from one sample, sequenced in a study of blood T cell repertoires in COVID-19. Assay: immunoSEQ multiplex PCR; the TCRdb copy retains only in-frame clones and omits some. The sample consists of roughly 140,000 clones, 80% of them appearing once. Sequencing was done on a sample of peripheral blood. Receptor source: a man between 60 and 75 years old with acute or convalescent COVID-19. The CDR3 runs from the conserved cysteine through the conserved F or W. A D gene is named only where the DNA matches it firmly. Clone size is shown for a subset of rows, as once, few, many or a class of expanded clone.

v_call,cdr3_length,d_call,j_call,clone_size,cdr3_aa,cdr3_nt
TRBV6-5,15,TRBD1,TRBJ1-4,NA,CASSSWTGETEKLFF,TGTGCCAGCAGTTCCTGGACAGGGGAGACTGAAAAACTGTTTTTT
TRBV6-5,15,NA,TRBJ2-1,once,CASSYFRDMGREQFF,TGTGCCAGCAGTTACTTCCGGGACATGGGGCGCGAGCAGTTCTTC
TRBV6-5,12,NA,TRBJ1-2,few,CASSAQGYGYTF,TGTGCCAGCAGCGCGCAGGGGTACGGCTACACCTTC
TRBV5-6,18,NA,TRBJ1-5,NA,CASSLLFGQQYSNQPQHF,TGTGCCAGCAGCTTGCTTTTTGGACAGCAATATAGCAATCAGCCCCAGCATTTT
TRBV29-1,10,NA,TRBJ2-3,NA,CSVGGETQYF,TGCAGCGTTGGCGGGGAGACGCAGTATTTT
TRBV5-4,14,NA,TRBJ2-7,NA,CASSPLADSYEQYF,TGTGCCAGCAGCCCCTTAGCGGACTCCTACGAGCAGTACTTC
TRBV24-1,15,TRBD1,TRBJ1-5,NA,CATSDRQGRNQPQHF,TGTGCCACCAGTGATAGACAGGGGCGCAATCAGCCCCAGCATTTT
TRBV7-2,16,NA,TRBJ1-3,few,CASSLADSNSGNTIYF,TGTGCCAGCAGCTTGGCTGACAGTAACTCTGGAAACACCATATATTTT
TRBV19,14,NA,TRBJ1-1,NA,CASSRQVVGTEAFF,TGTGCCAGTAGTAGACAGGTTGTCGGCACTGAAGCTTTCTTT
TRBV4-2,18,TRBD2,TRBJ2-7,NA,CASSQPGTSGGAGYEQYF,TGTGCCAGCAGCCAACCCGGGACTAGCGGGGGGGCTGGTTACGAGCAGTACTTC
TRBV5-6,14,NA,TRBJ2-1,NA,CASSWAPQYNEQFF,TGTGCCAGCAGCTGGGCCCCACAATACAATGAGCAGTTCTTC
TRBV7-2,14,TRBD1,TRBJ2-7,NA,CASSTDRGSDEQYF,TGTGCCAGCAGCACGGACAGGGGGTCGGACGAGCAGTACTTC
TRBV25-1,16,TRBD1,TRBJ1-2,NA,CASSPGQGARGYGYTF,TGTGCCAGCTCACCGGGACAGGGGGCGCGGGGCTATGGCTACACCTTC
TRBV19,15,NA,TRBJ1-6,once,CASTQRGAYNSPLHF,TGTGCCAGTACCCAACGGGGGGCCTATAATTCACCCCTCCACTTT
TRBV4-1,15,TRBD2,TRBJ2-7,NA,CASSSIAGSSYEQYF,TGCGCCAGCAGTTCCATAGCGGGAAGCTCCTACGAGCAGTACTTC
TRBV30,14,TRBD1,TRBJ1-3,NA,CAWSGDRAGNTIYF,TGTGCCTGGAGCGGAGACAGGGCTGGAAACACCATATATTTT